This TCR beta chain was documented in a study of identical twins. There are many counts of this clonotype. CDR3 length: 16 residues. Trimming stripped 0 bases from V and 4 bases from J, with 13 bases between. Germline V gene lookup returns CDR1 ENHRY and CDR2 SYGVKD. Each CDR3 protein is one row after TCRdb ran MiXCR on the 5' RACE reads. The sample shows 700,000 or so distinct CDR3 sequences, around 8.6% of them seen only once. These data also featured in a second study, about yellow fever vaccine responses in identical twins.

Source material: PBMCs. The chain combines TRBV10-3 with TRBJ2-1; the D gene is possibly TRBD2 (5 bases). The receptor comes from a young woman in good health. The CDR3 DNA sequence: TGTGCCATCAGTGAGTCGTCGGCTAGCAGATACAATGAGCAGTTCTTC. Its translation is CAISESSASRYNEQFF.